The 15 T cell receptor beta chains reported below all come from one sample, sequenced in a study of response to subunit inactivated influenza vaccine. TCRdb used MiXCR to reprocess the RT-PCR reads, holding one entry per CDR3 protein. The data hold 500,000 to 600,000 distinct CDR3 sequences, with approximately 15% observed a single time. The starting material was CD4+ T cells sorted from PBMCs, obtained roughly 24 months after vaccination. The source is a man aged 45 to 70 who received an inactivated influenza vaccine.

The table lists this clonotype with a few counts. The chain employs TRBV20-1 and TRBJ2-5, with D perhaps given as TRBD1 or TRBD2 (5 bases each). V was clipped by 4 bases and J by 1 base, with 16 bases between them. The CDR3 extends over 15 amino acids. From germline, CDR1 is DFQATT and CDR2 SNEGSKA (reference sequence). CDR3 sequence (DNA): TGCAGTGCTAAGAGGGGCGGCGGAACCCAAGAGACCCAGTACTTC. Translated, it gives CSAKRGGGTQETQYF.

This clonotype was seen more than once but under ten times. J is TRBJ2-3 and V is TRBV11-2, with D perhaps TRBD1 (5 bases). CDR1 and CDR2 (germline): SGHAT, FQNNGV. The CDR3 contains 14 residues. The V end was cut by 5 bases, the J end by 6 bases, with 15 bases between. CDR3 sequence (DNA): TGTGCCAGCAGCCAAACGCTCGCAGGGGATACGCAGTATTTT. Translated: CASSQTLAGDTQYF.

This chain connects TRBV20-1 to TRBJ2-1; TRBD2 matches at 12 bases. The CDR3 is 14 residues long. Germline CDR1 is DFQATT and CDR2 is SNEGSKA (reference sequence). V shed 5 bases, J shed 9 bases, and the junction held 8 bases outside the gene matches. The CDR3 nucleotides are TGCAGTGCTTGGCCGGGACTAGCGGGCTCTGAGCAGTTCTTC. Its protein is CSAWPGLAGSEQFF.

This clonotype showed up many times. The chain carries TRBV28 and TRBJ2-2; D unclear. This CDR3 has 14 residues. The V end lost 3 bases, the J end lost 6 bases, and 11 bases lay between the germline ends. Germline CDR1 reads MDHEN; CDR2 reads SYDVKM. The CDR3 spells CASSFDLGAGELFF. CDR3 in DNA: TGTGCCAGCAGTTTTGATTTGGGCGCCGGGGAGCTGTTTTTT.

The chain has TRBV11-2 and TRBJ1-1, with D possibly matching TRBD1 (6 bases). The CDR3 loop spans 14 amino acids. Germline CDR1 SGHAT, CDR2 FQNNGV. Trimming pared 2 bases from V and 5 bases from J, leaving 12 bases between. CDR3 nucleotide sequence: TGTGCCAGCAGCTTATCGGACAGCGGAACTGAAGCTTTCTTT. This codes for CASSLSDSGTEAFF.

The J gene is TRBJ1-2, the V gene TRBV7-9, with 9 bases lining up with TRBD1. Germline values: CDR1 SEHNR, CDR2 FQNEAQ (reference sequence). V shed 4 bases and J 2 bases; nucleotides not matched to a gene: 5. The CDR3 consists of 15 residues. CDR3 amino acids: CASSSPGQGNYGYTF. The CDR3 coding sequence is TGTGCCAGCAGCTCTCCGGGACAGGGCAACTATGGCTACACCTTC.

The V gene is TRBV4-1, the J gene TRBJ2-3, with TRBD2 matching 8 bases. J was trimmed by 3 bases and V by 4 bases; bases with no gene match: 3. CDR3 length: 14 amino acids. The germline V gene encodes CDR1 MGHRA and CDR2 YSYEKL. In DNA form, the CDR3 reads TGCGCCAGCAGCCTAGCGGGGAAAACAGATACGCAGTATTTT. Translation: CASSLAGKTDTQYF.

The CDR3 DNA sequence: TGTGCCAGCAGCCCACAGGGCACTAGCGGGATCCCCTACAATGAGCAGTTCTTC. Amino acid sequence: CASSPQGTSGIPYNEQFF. The V and J genes are TRBV7-8 and TRBJ2-1; the match to TRBD2 covers 10 bases. The V and J ends lost 5 bases and 2 bases, in that order; junction bases with no gene match: 12. The CDR3 is made up of 18 amino acids. From germline, CDR1 is SGHVS and CDR2 FQNEAQ.

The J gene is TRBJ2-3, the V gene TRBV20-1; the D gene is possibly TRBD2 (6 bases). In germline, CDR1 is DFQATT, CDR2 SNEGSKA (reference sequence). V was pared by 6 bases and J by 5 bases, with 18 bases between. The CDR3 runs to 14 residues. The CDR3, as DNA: TGCAGTGCAACGGACACGGGGGATCTAGATACGCAGTATTTT. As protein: CSATDTGDLDTQYF.

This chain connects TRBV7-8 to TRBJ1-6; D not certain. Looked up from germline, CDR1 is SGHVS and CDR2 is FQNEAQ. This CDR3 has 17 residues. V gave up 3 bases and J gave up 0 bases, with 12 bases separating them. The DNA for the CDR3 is TGTGCCAGCAGCTTTGGCAGGTCGGGCTCCTATAATTCACCCCTCCACTTT. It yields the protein CASSFGRSGSYNSPLHF.

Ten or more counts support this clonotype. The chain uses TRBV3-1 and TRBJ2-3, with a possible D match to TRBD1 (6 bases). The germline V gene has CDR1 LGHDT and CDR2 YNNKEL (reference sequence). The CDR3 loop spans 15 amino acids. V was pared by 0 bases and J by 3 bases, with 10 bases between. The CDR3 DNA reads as TGTGCCAGCAGCCAAGAGGGAAGGGGGACAGATACGCAGTATTTT. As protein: CASSQEGRGTDTQYF.

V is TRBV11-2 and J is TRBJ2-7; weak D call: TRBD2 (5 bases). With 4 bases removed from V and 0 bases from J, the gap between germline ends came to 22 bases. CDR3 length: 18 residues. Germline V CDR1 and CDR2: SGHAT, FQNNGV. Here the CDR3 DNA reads TGTGCCAGCAGCTCCTTTAGCGTGCGGGCAGCAAACTCCTACGAGCAGTACTTC. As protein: CASSSFSVRAANSYEQYF.

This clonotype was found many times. The chain's CDR3 is CASSRVGAGGGYQETQYF. In DNA form, the CDR3 reads TGTGCCAGCAGCCGAGTTGGGGCTGGCGGGGGGTACCAAGAGACCCAGTACTTC. V usage is TRBV11-2 and J usage is TRBJ2-5, with 8 bases matching TRBD2. The J segment lost 0 bases and the V segment lost 5 bases, leaving 14 bases of the junction unmatched. Germline V gives CDR1 SGHAT, CDR2 FQNNGV. The CDR3 runs to 18 residues. Using reference TRBV11-2 and TRBJ2-5 for the parts outside the CDR3, the full variable domain is EAGVAQSPRYKIIEKRQSVAFWCNPISGHATLYWYQQILGQGPKLLIQFQNNGVVDDSQLPKDRFSAERLKGVDSTLKIQPAKLEDSAVYLCASSRVGAGGGYQETQYFGPGTRLLVL.

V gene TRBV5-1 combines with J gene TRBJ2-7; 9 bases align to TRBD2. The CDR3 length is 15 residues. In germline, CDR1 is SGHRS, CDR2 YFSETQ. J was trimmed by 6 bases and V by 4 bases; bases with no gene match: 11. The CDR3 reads CASSPEGISGGEQYF. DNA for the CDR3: TGCGCCAGCAGCCCCGAGGGCATTAGCGGGGGCGAGCAGTACTTC.

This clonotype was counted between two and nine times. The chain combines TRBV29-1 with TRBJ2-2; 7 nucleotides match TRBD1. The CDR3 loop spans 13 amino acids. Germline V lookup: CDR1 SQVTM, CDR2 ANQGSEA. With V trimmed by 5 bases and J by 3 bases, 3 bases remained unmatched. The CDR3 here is CSVTRGYTGELFF. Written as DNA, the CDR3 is TGCAGCGTTACCAGGGGGTACACCGGGGAGCTGTTTTTT.